The 4 T cell receptor beta chains below were found in one sample sequenced in a study of T-cell memory formation after mild COVID-19. Via MiXCR, TCRdb re-called the 5' RACE reads, giving one row per CDR3 protein. The data contain some 150,000 distinct CDR3 sequences, 11% to 15% of them singletons. Source material: PBMCs or a T cell subset sorted from them (not recorded which). The receptors shown here come from an adult woman who had mild COVID-19 (a few samples of this study predate the infection). Cell type and time point are not known.

This clonotype has only a few counts. The chain links TRBV5-1 to TRBJ1-2; D remains ambiguous. This CDR3 is built from 14 residues. V was trimmed by 7 bases and J by 6 bases, leaving 19 bases between them. Germline V gene lookup returns CDR1 SGHRS and CDR2 YFSETQ. The CDR3 DNA follows: TGCGCCAGCGCGGGCAGGAGCTCCCTGGATGGCTACACCTTC. It is translated as CASAGRSSLDGYTF.

The chain joins TRBV5-1 to TRBJ1-2, with D possibly matching TRBD1 (5 bases). The CDR3 length is 15 residues. Germline CDR1 reads SGHRS; CDR2 reads YFSETQ. Trimming pared 4 bases from V and 1 base from J, leaving 14 bases between. As DNA, the CDR3 is TGCGCCAGCAGCGATCCCGGGGCCGGTAACTATGGCTACACCTTC. Translated, it gives CASSDPGAGNYGYTF.

There are a few counts of this clonotype. A read error may account for a junction end that differs from germline. Here the CDR3 DNA reads TGCAGTGCTGGAGAGCGGATCCTGGGCTATGGCTACACCTTC. Its protein product is CSAGERILGYGYTF. This chain links TRBV20-1 with TRBJ1-2, with D unclear. The CDR3 runs 14 residues. Germline lookup yields CDR1 DFQATT and CDR2 SNEGSKA (reference sequence).

The chain combines TRBV10-3 with TRBJ2-7; no clear D. V gave up 3 bases and J gave up 4 bases, with 10 bases separating them. Germline CDR1 ENHRY, CDR2 SYGVKD. The CDR3 is 13 residues long. CDR3 nucleotides: TGTGCCATCAGTGATACACAGAGATACGAGCAGTACTTC. This gives the protein CAISDTQRYEQYF.